A single sample gave rise to the 25 T cell receptor beta chains below, sequenced in a study of blood T cell repertoires in COVID-19. Sequencing was performed with immunoSEQ multiplex PCR; in TCRdb, only in-frame clones are kept and a portion is missing. The table lists over 200,000 clones, about 83% of them singletons. The source material was peripheral blood. The receptors here all came from an elderly man with acute or convalescent COVID-19.

The chain carries TRBV29-1 and TRBJ1-1; TRBD1 matches at 9 bases. This CDR3 is built from 13 residues. J lost 0 bases, V lost 7 bases, and 3 bases had no gene match. The germline V gene encodes CDR1 SQVTM and CDR2 ANQGSEA. The CDR3 reads CSAGQGLNTEAFF. The CDR3 DNA sequence: TGCAGCGCGGGACAGGGACTGAACACTGAAGCTTTCTTT.

J is TRBJ2-7 and V is TRBV27; D is ambiguous. CDR3 length: 12 amino acids. Trimming cost V 4 bases and J 4 bases, with 8 bases left between them. Per the germline V gene, CDR1 is MNHEY and CDR2 is SMNVEV (reference sequence). The CDR3, as DNA: TGTGCCAGCAGTTCCGTGCGATACGAGCAGTACTTC. It encodes CASSSVRYEQYF.

The chain joins TRBV15 to TRBJ1-3, with D tentatively TRBD1 (6 bases). The CDR3 consists of 12 residues. Trimming removed 8 bases from V and 2 bases from J, with 7 bases in between. Germline CDR1 and CDR2: LNHNV and YYDKDF (reference sequence). The CDR3 loop is CATRTAGNTIYF. As DNA, the CDR3 is TGTGCCACCCGGACAGCTGGAAACACCATATATTTT.

The chain joins TRBV3-1 (or the pseudogene TRBV3-2) to TRBJ2-2; 11 bases fit TRBD2. Germline V lookup: CDR1 LGHDT, CDR2 YNNKEL (reference sequence). The length of the CDR3 is 17 residues. The V and J ends lost 1 base and 2 bases, in that order; junction bases with no gene match: 3. The CDR3 sequence is CASSQVGLAANTGELFF. CDR3 DNA: TGTGCCAGCAGCCAAGTGGGACTAGCGGCCAACACCGGGGAGCTGTTTTTT.

V is TRBV7-8 and J is TRBJ2-1, with 10 bases lining up with TRBD2. The germline V gene encodes CDR1 SGHVS and CDR2 FQNEAQ. V lost 2 bases, J lost 10 bases, and 14 bases stayed unmatched. The CDR3 is made up of 17 amino acids. CDR3 DNA: TGTGCCAGCAGCTTAAACAGCGGAGCGGGGGGGATATGGGAGCAGTTCTTC. Amino acids: CASSLNSGAGGIWEQFF.

The chain carries TRBV7-9 and TRBJ1-1; D not resolved. Germline loops: CDR1 SEHNR, CDR2 FQNEAQ (reference sequence). This CDR3 region has 14 residues. Between the trimmed V and J ends, which lost 3 bases and 1 base, there was a span of 9 bases. CDR3 in amino acids: CASSFSETNTEAFF. Here the CDR3 DNA reads TGTGCCAGCAGCTTTAGCGAGACGAACACTGAAGCTTTCTTT.

The chain uses TRBV6-5 and TRBJ2-5, with 9 bases matching TRBD1. V shed 0 bases and J 5 bases; nucleotides not matched to a gene: 7. CDR1 and CDR2 (germline): MNHEY, SVGAGI. The CDR3 sequence is 16 residues long. The CDR3 region has the DNA TGTGCCAGCAGTTACTCGCCACAGGGGGCCTCCGAGACCCAGTACTTC. It encodes CASSYSPQGASETQYF.

The chain has TRBV3-1 (or the pseudogene TRBV3-2) and TRBJ1-4; TRBD1 is a possible D gene (5 bases). There are 15 residues in the CDR3. Germline V gene lookup returns CDR1 LGHDT and CDR2 YNNKEL (reference sequence). Trimming took 6 bases from V and 0 from J, leaving 11 bases between them. The CDR3 is CASRSRGATNEKLFF. The CDR3 nucleotides are TGTGCCAGCAGATCGCGGGGGGCAACTAATGAAAAACTGTTTTTT.

The chain has TRBV5-1 and TRBJ1-4; the match to TRBD1 covers 8 bases. Germline CDR1 SGHRS, CDR2 YFSETQ. V dropped 2 bases and J dropped 11; count of bases not matched to a gene: 14. The CDR3 totals 16 residues. The CDR3 DNA follows: TGCGCCAGCAGCTTAAATAGAATGACAGGGGTGAGGAAACTGTTTTTT. The encoded protein is CASSLNRMTGVRKLFF.

The chain recombines TRBV27 with TRBJ1-4; D might be TRBD1 (5 bases). Deletions cut 5 bases from V and 7 bases from J, with 20 bases between. Germline V gene sequence: CDR1 MNHEY, CDR2 SMNVEV (reference sequence). CDR3 length equals 16 residues. CDR3 nucleotide sequence: TGTGCCAGCAGTCCACTATTCGGGGGGAAGGGTGAAAAACTGTTTTTT. Translating gives CASSPLFGGKGEKLFF.

The table lists this clone with a few counts. The rearrangement joins TRBV27 to TRBJ1-5; D is unresolved. The V gene's germline CDR1 is MNHEY and CDR2 SMNVEV (reference sequence). This CDR3 is 14 amino acids long. V lost 2 bases and J lost 4, with 9 bases in between. CDR3 sequence: CASSLERGNQPQHF. The DNA for the CDR3 is TGTGCCAGCAGTTTAGAGCGGGGTAATCAGCCCCAGCATTTT.

The rearrangement uses TRBV7-2 and TRBJ2-2, with 7 nucleotides matching TRBD1. Germline assignment: CDR1 SGHTA and CDR2 FQGNSA. This CDR3 has 14 amino acids. The V and J ends lost 5 bases and 6 bases, in that order; junction bases with no gene match: 6. CDR3 sequence reads: CASSLRQGAGELFF. The CDR3 bases are TGTGCCAGCAGCCTCAGACAGGGTGCCGGGGAGCTGTTTTTT.

This clone has just one count. J is TRBJ2-7 and V is TRBV10-3; tentatively, D is TRBD2 (6 bases). CDR3 length: 16 amino acids. Between the trimmed V and J ends, which lost 0 bases and 0 bases, there was a span of 12 bases. CDR1 is ENHRY and CDR2 is SYGVKD in the germline V gene. CDR3 residues: CAISESPGLLSYEQYF. For the CDR3, the DNA is TGTGCCATCAGTGAGTCACCGGGACTCCTCTCCTACGAGCAGTACTTC.

This chain joins TRBV2 and TRBJ2-7; TRBD1 agrees at 7 bases. Trimming took 8 bases from V and 2 from J; bases not matched to a gene: 6. There are 13 residues in the CDR3. Germline loops: CDR1 SNHLY, CDR2 FYNNEI. The CDR3 loop is CASRRTGTYEQYF. The CDR3 DNA reads TGTGCCAGCCGTAGGACAGGAACCTACGAGCAGTACTTC.

The chain recombines TRBV19 with TRBJ1-5; D gene unclear. The germline CDR1 and CDR2 sequences are LNHDA and SQIVND (reference sequence). This CDR3 contains 15 residues. V dropped 2 bases and J dropped 10 bases, with 18 bases sitting between them. The CDR3, as DNA: TGTGCCAGTAGTATATCGCCCGCAGATTTAATACCCCAGCATTTT. This gives the protein CASSISPADLIPQHF.

V gene TRBV6-5 combines with J gene TRBJ1-6; D is uncertain. V gave up 0 bases and J gave up 8 bases, with 5 bases separating them. The germline gives CDR1 MNHEY, CDR2 SVGAGI. The CDR3 sequence is 13 residues long. CDR3 coding DNA: TGTGCCAGCAGTTACTCGTATGATTCACCCCTCCACTTT. Its translation: CASSYSYDSPLHF.

In its sample, this clone was seen a few times. The chain has TRBV5-1 and TRBJ1-4; D remains unclear. The CDR3 has 15 amino acids. Germline V gene sequence: CDR1 SGHRS, CDR2 YFSETQ. Trimming pared 4 bases from V and 2 bases from J, leaving 12 bases between. CDR3 sequence reads: CASSRPHGTNEKLFF. The CDR3 nucleotides read TGCGCCAGCAGCCGCCCCCATGGCACTAATGAAAAACTGTTTTTT. Variable domain in full (rest from reference TRBV5-1 and TRBJ1-4): KAGVTQTPRYLIKTRGQQVTLSCSPISGHRSVSWYQQTPGQGLQFLFEYFSETQRNKGNFPGRFSGRQFSNSRSEMNVSTLELGDSALYLCASSRPHGTNEKLFFGSGTQLSVL.

This clone has a single count. CDR3 nucleotides: TGTGCCTGGAGTGGGACAGGGGAATATGGGCAGTACTTC. Translating it yields CAWSGTGEYGQYF. V gene TRBV30 combines with J gene TRBJ2-7; TRBD1 matches at 9 bases. The CDR3 consists of 13 residues. V shed 1 base and J 9 bases; nucleotides not matched to a gene: 7. CDR1 is GTSNPN, CDR2 SVGIG, per germline (reference sequence).

In DNA form, the CDR3 reads TGCGCCAGCAGCGGTACAGGGGCTGGAAACACCATATATTTT. Translation: CASSGTGAGNTIYF. This chain links TRBV5-1 with TRBJ1-3, with 7 bases lining up with TRBD1. Germline lookup yields CDR1 SGHRS and CDR2 YFSETQ. The length of the CDR3 is 14 residues. The J segment lost 2 bases and the V segment lost 4 bases, leaving 3 bases of the junction unmatched.

V and J are TRBV6-5 and TRBJ2-1; D not certain. The V end was cut by 5 bases, the J end by 6 bases, with 11 bases between. The CDR3 runs 13 residues. Germline CDR1 reads MNHEY; CDR2 reads SVGAGI. CDR3 sequence (DNA): TGTGCCAGCAGTAGAGACCGACTCAATGAGCAGTTCTTC. This translates into CASSRDRLNEQFF.

The V call is TRBV3-1 (or the pseudogene TRBV3-2), the J call TRBJ2-3, with 14 bases that match TRBD2. The V gene's germline CDR1 is LGHDT and CDR2 YNNKEL (reference sequence). After removal of 3 bases from V and 5 bases from J, the junction contained 10 bases not matched to a gene. The CDR3 spans 18 residues. CDR3 sequence reads: CASSHAKTSGGAGDTQYF. The CDR3 coding sequence is TGTGCCAGCAGCCACGCTAAGACTAGCGGGGGGGCCGGAGATACGCAGTATTTT.

The sample holds one count of this clone. J is TRBJ2-2 and V is TRBV11-3; 9 nucleotides align to TRBD1. With V trimmed by 1 base and J by 4 bases, 4 bases remained unmatched. Germline lookup yields CDR1 SGHNT and CDR2 YENEEA. The CDR3 covers 16 residues. The CDR3, as DNA: TGTGCCAGCAGCTTAGGGGGACAGGGACCCACCGGGGAGCTGTTTTTT. Translation: CASSLGGQGPTGELFF. The variable domain in full, completed from reference TRBV11-3 and TRBJ2-2, reads EAGVVQSPRYKIIEKKQPVAFWCNPISGHNTLYWYLQNLGQGPELLIRYENEEAVDDSQLPKDRFSAERLKGVDSTLKIQPAELGDSAVYLCASSLGGQGPTGELFFGEGSRLTVL.

The gene calls are TRBV20-1 and TRBJ2-4, with 8 bases that match TRBD1. The CDR3 length is 11 residues. In germline, CDR1 is DFQATT, CDR2 SNEGSKA (reference sequence). Trimming cost V 1 base and J 14 bases; bases outside gene matches: 4. CDR3 coding DNA: TGCAGTGCTAGAGCTCGGACAGGGAAGTACTTC. Its protein is CSARARTGKYF.

This sequence joins TRBV19 and TRBJ1-6; TRBD1 matches 8 bases. V gave up 5 bases and J gave up 6 bases; unmatched junction bases: 3. From germline, CDR1 is LNHDA and CDR2 SQIVND (reference sequence). The CDR3 is 14 amino acids. As DNA, the CDR3 is TGTGCCAGTAGTCCGACAGGGGCTAATTCACCCCTCCACTTT. Its translation is CASSPTGANSPLHF.

The chain recombines TRBV18 with TRBJ2-3; 7 bases are shared with TRBD2. The V gene's germline CDR1 is KGHSH and CDR2 LQKENI. Trimming cost V 2 bases and J 4 bases; bases outside gene matches: 12. The CDR3 covers 17 residues. This CDR3 reads CASSPKAASGVADTQYF. In nucleotides, the CDR3 is TGTGCCAGCTCACCAAAGGCAGCTAGCGGTGTAGCAGATACGCAGTATTTT.